This T cell receptor (beta chain) was retrieved from a study of blood T cell repertoires in COVID-19. Looking at the study overall: Researchers got acute and convalescent COVID-19 samples from the United States, Italy and Spain. The analysed material was cDNA or gDNA that came from T cells, B-cell-depleted T cells, or PBMCs.

Per the study methods: Counts of nucleated cells, estimated from reference gene primer amplification, were obtained. The assay was immunoSEQ multiplex PCR, and TCRdb's table has in-frame clones only and misses some. That table is the source of V, J and clone size, and D and trimming were worked out from the DNA. This sample yields tens of thousands of clones, of which 85% to 90% are seen a single time; about 19% belongs to the top ten. Germline CDR1 SGHRS, CDR2 YFSETQ. The trim removed 4 bases at V and 2 bases at J, leaving 6 bases unmatched. The CDR3 is made up of 16 amino acids. The sequence was collected from a man between 65 and 85 years old with active COVID-19. V usage is TRBV5-1 and J usage is TRBJ2-3; 11 positions agree with TRBD1. The sequencing input was peripheral blood. This chain's CDR3 is CASSLGDRGVTDTQYF. CDR3 DNA: TGCGCCAGCAGCCTAGGGGACAGGGGGGTCACAGATACGCAGTATTTT.